One T cell receptor (beta chain) is described in this entry. In Susac syndrome patients, recently defined diagnostic criteria for definite or probable disease were met. Isolation of CD8+ and CD4+ T cells was performed negatively, whereas enrichment of TEMRA cells was done by FACS. This sample is part of a study of CD8 T cells in Susac syndrome. For the study at large: Patients with Susac syndrome were therapy-naive, taking corticosteroids, with some also receiving intravenous immunoglobulin, or taking intravenous immunoglobulin alone at the time their blood was drawn.

The CDR3 loop spans 15 amino acids. Germline V CDR1 and CDR2: SGHRS, YFSETQ. V was cut by 0 bases and J by 2 bases, with 12 bases left in between. Random hexamers were used to reverse transcribe roughly 0.5 to 1 ug of RNA. The TCR beta CDR3 was amplified by immunoSEQ multiplex PCR across 54 Vbeta, 13 Jbeta. TCRdb recomputed calls from the immunoSEQ multiplex PCR reads with MiXCR, one row per CDR3 protein. The sample has approximately 260,000 distinct CDR3 sequences, about 96% seen once; the top ten hold approximately 0.1%. The clonotype was recovered from a human donor with Susac syndrome. The chain links TRBV5-1 to TRBJ2-7; unclear D gene. Sequencing was performed on CD4+ T cells from PBMCs. DNA for the CDR3: TGCGCCAGCAGCTTGGTACCTCGACCTACCTACGAGCAGTACTTC. This gives the protein CASSLVPRPTYEQYF.